The 32 T cell receptor beta chains listed next were all sequenced from one sample in a study of T cell responses to AZD1222 COVID-19 vaccine. Sequencing used immunoSEQ multiplex PCR; TCRdb keeps in-frame clones, though not all of them. The table shows 120,000 or so clones, with 65% to 90% occurring only once. Specimen: peripheral blood, collected on day 0 of AZD1222 vaccination. The receptors originated from an adult in good health.

The V gene is TRBV24-1, the J gene TRBJ1-5; the match to TRBD1 covers 7 bases. J gave up 3 bases and V 4 bases, and 5 bases lay outside the gene matches. CDR3 size: 15 residues. Germline loops: CDR1 KGHDR, CDR2 SFDVKD. CDR3 DNA sequence: TGTGCCACCAGTGACCCCACAGGGGACAATCAGCCCCAGCATTTT. Translating it yields CATSDPTGDNQPQHF.

The V call is TRBV5-1, the J call TRBJ2-1; D may correspond to TRBD1 or TRBD2 (5 bases each). Germline values: CDR1 SGHRS, CDR2 YFSETQ. The V gene lost 1 base and the J gene lost 10 bases, with 12 bases spanning the gap. The CDR3 covers 13 residues. The CDR3 DNA reads as TGCGCCAGCAGCTTGATGGGGGAATGGGAGCAGTTCTTC. Its protein product is CASSLMGEWEQFF. Based on the CDR3 plus reference TRBV5-1 and TRBJ2-1, the full variable domain is KAGVTQTPRYLIKTRGQQVTLSCSPISGHRSVSWYQQTPGQGLQFLFEYFSETQRNKGNFPGRFSGRQFSNSRSEMNVSTLELGDSALYLCASSLMGEWEQFFGPGTRLTVL.

The chain couples TRBV2 to TRBJ2-7; TRBD1 might be the D (7 bases). V lost 8 bases and J 2 bases, leaving 10 bases between the germline ends. This CDR3 is 12 amino acids long. Germline CDR1 is SNHLY and CDR2 is FYNNEI. The CDR3 spells CASGGTAYEQYF. CDR3 nucleotide sequence: TGTGCCAGCGGGGGGACAGCCTACGAGCAGTACTTC. Filled out from reference TRBV2 and TRBJ2-7, the complete variable domain reads EPEVTQTPSHQVTQMGQEVILRCVPISNHLYFYWYRQILGQKVEFLVSFYNNEISEKSEIFDDQFSVERPDGSNFTLKIRSTKLEDSAMYFCASGGTAYEQYFGPGTRLTVT.

A single count supports this clone. This chain connects TRBV12-3 or TRBV12-4 to TRBJ2-2; D call uncertain. V lost 8 bases and J lost 2, with 9 bases in between. This CDR3 comprises 13 residues. The CDR3 spells CASRADNTGELFF. CDR3 bases: TGTGCCAGCCGGGCCGACAACACCGGGGAGCTGTTTTTT.

The gene calls are TRBV6-6 and TRBJ1-2; 10 bases align to TRBD1. This CDR3 has 15 amino acids. Germline values: CDR1 MNHNY, CDR2 SVGAGI (reference sequence). V gave up 6 bases and J gave up 8 bases; unmatched junction bases: 12. CDR3 sequence reads: CASSIPGQGTGGYTF. In nucleotides, the CDR3 is TGTGCCAGCAGCATCCCGGGACAGGGGACGGGCGGCTACACCTTC.

The gene calls are TRBV6-5 and TRBJ2-7, with D possibly being TRBD1 (5 bases). Trimming took 6 bases from V and 4 from J, leaving 16 bases between them. CDR1 and CDR2 from the germline V gene are MNHEY and SVGAGI. This CDR3 region has 14 residues. This CDR3 reads CASRATERIYEQYF. DNA of the CDR3: TGTGCCAGCAGAGCGACAGAGAGAATTTACGAGCAGTACTTC.

This chain's CDR3 is CASSYEGGVYNEQFF. The CDR3 region has the DNA TGCGCCAGCAGCTATGAAGGAGGGGTTTACAATGAGCAGTTCTTC. This chain joins TRBV5-1 and TRBJ2-1, with D possibly matching TRBD2 (6 bases). CDR3 size: 15 residues. Trimming shortened V by 3 bases and J by 4 bases, and 14 bases separated the two germline ends. Germline V gene lookup returns CDR1 SGHRS and CDR2 YFSETQ.

This sequence joins TRBV3-1 (or the pseudogene TRBV3-2) and TRBJ2-5; TRBD2 aligns across 12 bases. CDR1 is LGHDT and CDR2 is YNNKEL in the germline V gene (reference sequence). CDR3 length: 17 residues. V was pared by 1 base and J by 0 bases, with 3 bases of the junction left unmatched. The CDR3 protein is CASSQVLAGGDQETQYF. For the CDR3, the DNA is TGTGCCAGCAGCCAAGTGCTAGCGGGGGGGGACCAAGAGACCCAGTACTTC.

This chain uses TRBV5-1 with TRBJ1-2, with D hard to call. V shed 6 bases and J shed 2 bases, with 17 bases lying between them. Germline lookup yields CDR1 SGHRS and CDR2 YFSETQ. The CDR3 consists of 15 residues. CDR3 coding DNA: TGCGCCAGCACTCAAGGCCTTTCCGCCAACTATGGCTACACCTTC. It encodes CASTQGLSANYGYTF.

This chain joins TRBV2 and TRBJ2-1, with TRBD1 as a possible D gene (5 bases). Germline V lookup: CDR1 SNHLY, CDR2 FYNNEI. Trimming stripped 6 bases from V and 5 bases from J, with 17 bases between. CDR3 size: 15 residues. The CDR3 is CASRGTSDRDNEQFF. CDR3 nucleotide sequence: TGTGCCAGCAGGGGAACGTCCGACAGAGACAATGAGCAGTTCTTC.

This chain links TRBV11-2 with TRBJ2-7; maybe TRBD2 (6 bases). V lost 1 base and J 2 bases, leaving 9 bases between the germline ends. The germline V gene has CDR1 SGHAT and CDR2 FQNNGV. The CDR3 covers 14 residues. CDR3 in DNA: TGTGCCAGCAGCTTAGTGCGGGGAGCCTACGAGCAGTACTTC. It codes for CASSLVRGAYEQYF. Using reference TRBV11-2 and TRBJ2-7 for the parts outside the CDR3, the full variable domain is EAGVAQSPRYKIIEKRQSVAFWCNPISGHATLYWYQQILGQGPKLLIQFQNNGVVDDSQLPKDRFSAERLKGVDSTLKIQPAKLEDSAVYLCASSLVRGAYEQYFGPGTRLTVT.

This clone has only one observation. The chain joins TRBV6-4 to TRBJ2-2, with TRBD1 identical over 9 bases. Losses at the gene ends were 2 bases for V and 6 bases for J; bases not matched to a gene: 7. Germline V CDR1 and CDR2: MRHNA, SNTAGT. The CDR3 totals 16 residues. The CDR3 spells CASSDGGQGLSGELFF. The CDR3 nucleotides are TGTGCCAGCAGTGACGGAGGACAGGGGTTGTCCGGGGAGCTGTTTTTT.

V usage is TRBV13 and J usage is TRBJ1-5; the D is unclear. The germline CDR1 and CDR2 sequences are PRHDT and FYEKMQ (reference sequence). There are 12 residues in the CDR3. Deletions cut 2 bases from V and 6 bases from J, with 5 bases between. The CDR3 loop is CASSLIGQPQHF. CDR3 DNA sequence: TGTGCCAGCAGCTTAATTGGTCAGCCCCAGCATTTT.

The chain carries TRBV27 and TRBJ1-5; D call uncertain. V was cut by 8 bases and J by 4 bases, with 9 bases left in between. Germline assignment: CDR1 MNHEY and CDR2 SMNVEV (reference sequence). The CDR3 covers 12 residues. The CDR3 region is CASSTLNQPQHF. Written as DNA, the CDR3 is TGTGCCAGCTCGACACTTAATCAGCCCCAGCATTTT.

J is TRBJ1-5 and V is TRBV30; the D is unclear. CDR3 length: 15 residues. Trimming took off 1 base at V and 2 bases at J, with 12 bases between the two ends. In germline, CDR1 is GTSNPN, CDR2 SVGIG (reference sequence). The CDR3 DNA follows: TGTGCCTGGAGTGGAGGACCCGCGGGCAATCAGCCCCAGCATTTT. It is translated as CAWSGGPAGNQPQHF.

Only one count was recorded for this clone. V and J are TRBV7-9 and TRBJ1-2; tentative D call: TRBD1 (6 bases). Trimming removed 5 bases from V and 5 bases from J, with 12 bases in between. The CDR3 length is 13 residues. Germline values: CDR1 SEHNR, CDR2 FQNEAQ (reference sequence). As DNA, the CDR3 is TGTGCCAGCAGCCAAAGGGGGGGTTATGGCTACACCTTC. Translation: CASSQRGGYGYTF.

The rearrangement uses TRBV9 and TRBJ2-3, with a tentative D call TRBD2 (6 bases). V was shortened by 6 bases and J by 1 base, with 15 bases between the two germline ends. The CDR3 consists of 15 residues. Germline V lookup: CDR1 SGDLS, CDR2 YYNGEE. CDR3 sequence reads: CASTVAPGGTDTQYF. Here the CDR3 DNA reads TGTGCCAGCACCGTTGCGCCGGGAGGCACAGATACGCAGTATTTT.

The chain is built from TRBV5-1 and TRBJ1-1, with D maybe TRBD1 (6 bases). The ends were cut back, 7 bases at V and 3 bases at J, with 13 bases in the middle. The CDR3 consists of 13 residues. Germline loops: CDR1 SGHRS, CDR2 YFSETQ. CDR3: CASFRGSDTEAFF. In nucleotides, the CDR3 is TGCGCCAGCTTCAGGGGTTCCGACACTGAAGCTTTCTTT.

The J gene is TRBJ1-5, the V gene TRBV28; D not resolved. The V and J ends lost 7 bases and 12 bases respectively, with 22 bases between them. The CDR3 is 14 amino acids. Germline V gene sequence: CDR1 MDHEN, CDR2 SYDVKM. The chain's CDR3 is CASTPPWAVRGQHF. The CDR3 nucleotides are TGTGCCAGCACCCCACCGTGGGCAGTCCGGGGCCAGCATTTT.

The V and J genes are TRBV6-1 and TRBJ1-2; the D is unclear. CDR3 length: 15 amino acids. V shed 3 bases and J shed 0 bases, with 11 bases lying between them. The germline V gene has CDR1 MNHNS and CDR2 SASEGT. The CDR3 DNA is TGTGCCAGCAGTGATCCCGCACAAGCTAACTATGGCTACACCTTC. Residues: CASSDPAQANYGYTF.

J is TRBJ1-6 and V is TRBV11-2; D unresolved. Germline assignment: CDR1 SGHAT and CDR2 FQNNGV. The V gene lost 5 bases and the J gene lost 6 bases, with 11 bases spanning the gap. The CDR3 has 14 amino acids. CDR3 DNA: TGTGCCAGCAGCCCCACCCAATTTAATTCACCCCTCCACTTT. Its translation: CASSPTQFNSPLHF.

The rearrangement links TRBV6-5 to TRBJ1-2; D ambiguous. Trimming took 7 bases from V and 12 from J, leaving 18 bases between them. The CDR3 has 12 amino acids. Germline CDR1 is MNHEY and CDR2 is SVGAGI. CDR3 coding DNA: TGTGCCAGCACCCCGGCCGGGCTACACAACACCTTC. It yields the protein CASTPAGLHNTF.

V is TRBV7-2 and J is TRBJ2-5; D is possibly TRBD2 (7 bases). Germline CDR1 SGHTA, CDR2 FQGNSA. Trimming pared 8 bases from V and 4 bases from J, leaving 17 bases between. The CDR3 runs to 14 residues. In DNA, the CDR3 is TGTGCCAGCTCGGGACGGGGGGCAGGAGAGACCCAGTACTTC. It translates to CASSGRGAGETQYF. The whole variable domain, filled in from reference TRBV7-2 and TRBJ2-5, reads GAGVSQSPSNKVTEKGKDVELRCDPISGHTALYWYRQSLGQGLEFLIYFQGNSAPDKSGLPSDRFSAERTGGSVSTLTIQRTQQEDSAVYLCASSGRGAGETQYFGPGTRLLVL.

This chain uses TRBV27 with TRBJ2-7; D may be TRBD2 (6 bases). Germline assignment: CDR1 MNHEY and CDR2 SMNVEV (reference sequence). V was clipped by 3 bases and J by 0 bases, with 9 bases between them. The CDR3 totals 14 residues. The CDR3 spells CASSFGGNSYEQYF. CDR3 DNA: TGTGCCAGCAGTTTCGGCGGGAACTCCTACGAGCAGTACTTC.

The genes are TRBV11-2 and TRBJ1-2; tentatively, D is TRBD1 (5 bases). Germline V CDR1 and CDR2: SGHAT, FQNNGV. Trimming took off 2 bases at V and 6 bases at J, with 19 bases between the two ends. This CDR3 has 16 residues. CDR3 loop: CASSLPWLGVEDGYTF. The DNA for the CDR3 is TGTGCCAGCAGCTTACCTTGGTTGGGGGTCGAAGATGGCTACACCTTC.

The chain joins TRBV4-1 to TRBJ1-2; 9 bases are shared with TRBD1. Germline loops: CDR1 MGHRA, CDR2 YSYEKL. With V trimmed by 2 bases and J by 2 bases, 6 bases remained unmatched. The CDR3 runs 16 residues. The CDR3 nucleotides are TGCGCCAGCAGCCAACGATTTGGACAGGGGAACTATGGCTACACCTTC. Protein product: CASSQRFGQGNYGYTF.

The chain uses TRBV5-1 and TRBJ2-3; 7 bases are a match to TRBD1. With V trimmed by 4 bases and J by 5 bases, 10 bases remained unmatched. This CDR3 region has 15 residues. Germline V gives CDR1 SGHRS, CDR2 YFSETQ. The CDR3 is CASSPTGEYEDTQYF. In DNA, the CDR3 is TGCGCCAGCAGCCCCACAGGGGAGTATGAAGATACGCAGTATTTT.

In DNA, the CDR3 is TGCGCCAGCAGCCAACTCTCTGGAAACACCATATATTTT. Its protein product is CASSQLSGNTIYF. The rearrangement uses TRBV4-1 and TRBJ1-3; no definite D call. The ends were cut back, 2 bases at V and 0 bases at J, with 2 bases in the middle. CDR1 and CDR2 (germline): MGHRA, YSYEKL. The CDR3 covers 13 residues.

Remarks on this clone: The sample contains more than one DNA sequence encoding this CDR3. The rearrangement uses TRBV19 and TRBJ2-6; D gene ambiguous. Trimming left V 0 bases short and J 0 bases short, with 3 bases between. CDR3 length: 15 amino acids. Germline CDR1 reads LNHDA; CDR2 reads SQIVND (reference sequence). The CDR3 coding sequence is TGTGCCAGTAGTATAGACAGCTCTGGGGCCAACGTCCTGACTTTC. Its translation is CASSIDSSGANVLTF.

V gene TRBV7-2 combines with J gene TRBJ2-5; 7 nucleotides align to TRBD2. CDR1 is SGHTA and CDR2 is FQGNSA in the germline V gene. This CDR3 has 17 residues. The junction had 10 bases not matched to a gene; V was cut back by 2 bases and J by 1 base. CDR3 sequence: CASSLRSWSGAQETQYF. In nucleotides, the CDR3 is TGTGCCAGCAGCTTACGGAGTTGGAGCGGGGCCCAAGAGACCCAGTACTTC.

With regard to this clone: Other nucleotide sequences in the sample specify the same CDR3. The rearrangement uses TRBV11-2 and TRBJ2-3; D is unclear. CDR3 length: 11 amino acids. The V end lost 4 bases, the J end lost 6 bases, and 5 bases lay between the germline ends. Germline CDR1 is SGHAT and CDR2 is FQNNGV. CDR3 nucleotide sequence: TGTGCCAGCAGCTCCGGGGATACGCAGTATTTT. This translates into CASSSGDTQYF.

This rearrangement joins TRBV28 to TRBJ1-4; maybe TRBD1 (6 bases). This CDR3 contains 15 residues. V gave up 4 bases and J gave up 0 bases, with 9 bases separating them. Germline V gene sequence: CDR1 MDHEN, CDR2 SYDVKM. This CDR3 is CASSSGEATNEKLFF. Here the CDR3 DNA reads TGTGCCAGCAGTTCAGGGGAAGCAACTAATGAAAAACTGTTTTTT.